The clone carrying this T cell receptor (beta chain) was observed many times. Attachment of unique molecular identifiers was made to individual cDNA molecules. MiXCR was run by TCRdb on the 5' RACE reads, yielding one entry per CDR3 protein. Among roughly 86,000 distinct CDR3 sequences listed, roughly 5.7% were seen once. The ends were cut back, 4 bases at V and 3 bases at J, with 8 bases in the middle. The CDR3 extends over 13 amino acids. Germline loops: CDR1 SEHNR, CDR2 FQNEAQ (reference sequence). This entry comes from a study of early T cells in non-severe SARS-CoV-2 infection. Study-level information: Chains were unpaired, as sequencing was done on bulk RNA from unsorted whole blood.

The sequenced sample was whole blood. The rearrangement links TRBV7-9 to TRBJ2-3; perhaps TRBD1 as D (5 bases). This clonotype was obtained from an adult who was a healthcare worker with PCR-confirmed SARS-CoV-2 infection or an uninfected control (not recorded which). The CDR3 sequence is CASSSAGTDTQYF. In DNA, the CDR3 is TGTGCCAGCAGCTCCGCAGGGACAGATACGCAGTATTTT. The variable domain in full, completed from reference TRBV7-9 and TRBJ2-3, reads DTGVSQNPRHKITKRGQNVTFRCDPISEHNRLYWYRQTLGQGPEFLTYFQNEAQLEKSRLLSDRFSAERPKGSFSTLEIQRTEQGDSAMYLCASSSAGTDTQYFGPGTRLTVL.